Listed here is a single T cell receptor beta chain. Antigen: not known. Clones were sequenced by immunoSEQ multiplex PCR, and TCRdb holds only the in-frame ones, with some missing. The table shows around 130,000 clones, with roughly nine tenths occurring only once. This sample is drawn from a study of graft-versus-host responses after intestinal transplantation. Study observations and caveats: Where graft-donor T cell macrochimerism was present, patients had high graft-versus-host to host-versus-graft clonal ratios in allografts. Early post-transplant HvG declines were associated with peak circulating GvH clone levels.

The germline V gene has CDR1 SGHDT and CDR2 YYEEEE. The CDR3 spans 15 residues. Trimming removed 0 bases from V and 2 bases from J, with 11 bases in between. This sequence joins TRBV5-6 and TRBJ1-2; the D gene is possibly TRBD1 (5 bases). The origin of this receptor is a human donor who received an intestinal transplant. Source: unstimulated CD4+ T cells sorted from spleen or lymph node cells, taken before intestinal transplant. The CDR3 sequence: CASSLEGRENYGYTF. CDR3 DNA sequence: TGTGCCAGCAGCTTGGAGGGCAGGGAGAACTATGGCTACACCTTC. The whole variable domain, filled in from reference TRBV5-6 and TRBJ1-2, reads DAGVTQSPTHLIKTRGQQVTLRCSPKSGHDTVSWYQQALGQGPQFIFQYYEEEERQRGNFPDRFSGHQFPNYSSELNVNALLLGDSALYLCASSLEGRENYGYTFGSGTRLTVV.